This TCR beta chain was observed in a study of blood T cell repertoires in COVID-19. Across the study: Acute-phase and convalescent COVID-19 samples originated in the United States, Italy and Spain. In each case, the material was cDNA or gDNA derived from T cells, B-cell-depleted T cells, or PBMCs.

In the source study's methods: The authors estimated nucleated cell counts from reference gene primer amplification. Using immunoSEQ multiplex PCR, the repertoire was profiled, and TCRdb retains in-frame clones only, with some absent. Clone size and V and J calls were adopted from that table, with D and trimming inferred from the DNA. The profile shows approximately 300,000 clones, approximately 90% of them singletons. The V and J ends lost 5 bases and 3 bases, in that order; junction bases with no gene match: 13. This CDR3 contains 19 residues. The germline V gene has CDR1 SNHLY and CDR2 FYNNEI. Patients from Seattle were sampled longitudinally, starting during active infection.

The rearrangement links TRBV2 to TRBJ2-7; 16 bases match TRBD2. The sequence was obtained from a woman aged 45-65 years with COVID-19, enrolled during active disease. Sequencing was carried out using peripheral blood. The CDR3 reads CASSKMGLAGGPWIYEQYF. CDR3 nucleotides: TGTGCCAGCAGTAAAATGGGACTAGCGGGAGGGCCTTGGATCTACGAGCAGTACTTC.